Sequencing of this T cell receptor (beta chain) was carried out in a study of T cell responses to AZD1222 COVID-19 vaccine. Study outcomes and limitations: Close to half of all spike-specific TCRs reportedly target regions of the variants that are unmutated. White British donors predominated, females outnumbered males, and clonal diversity was possibly underestimated.

This CDR3 comprises 11 residues. V was shortened by 2 bases and J by 5 bases, with 3 bases between the two germline ends. Germline assignment: CDR1 MNHNY and CDR2 SVGAGI (reference sequence). On this clone itself: The antigen is undetermined.

The assay was immunoSEQ multiplex PCR, and TCRdb's table has in-frame clones only and misses some. The sample holds approximately 85,000 clones, 86% seen once. The TCR originated in an adult in good health. This rearrangement joins TRBV6-6 to TRBJ2-5; D uncertain. Sequencing used peripheral blood, obtained on day 0 of AZD1222 vaccination. The CDR3 loop is CASSYLETQYF. Written as DNA, the CDR3 is TGTGCCAGCAGTTACCTGGAGACCCAGTACTTC.